The source of this T cell receptor (beta chain) is a study of cytomegalovirus exposure and HLA in healthy donors. Researchers ran the PCR with 60 Vbeta and 13 Jbeta primers. Sequenced by immunoSEQ multiplex PCR; TCRdb stores in-frame clones only, minus some. The sample has 80,000 to 95,000 clones, roughly 83% seen once; the top ten hold about 15%. The sequence was obtained from a woman aged 40 to 50 in good health and CMV-seropositive. Sample: PBMCs.

CDR3: CASSPGRGYEQYF. The CDR3 coding sequence is TGTGCCAGCAGCCCAGGAAGGGGCTACGAGCAGTACTTC. The chain has TRBV7-3 and TRBJ2-7; perhaps TRBD1 as D (5 bases). There are 13 residues in the CDR3. V was pared by 5 bases and J by 3 bases, with 11 bases between. Germline V CDR1 and CDR2: SGHTA, FQGTGA.